This passage covers 18 T cell receptor beta chains from one sample sequenced in a study of metastatic and nonmetastatic thyroid tumors (TCRdb year 2020). Libraries were made using PCR. Instrument used: Illumina HiSeq 4000. TCRdb redid the processing of the public reads, applying fastp at Q25 and MiXCR, and retained in-frame beta chains. In this sample the table shows tens of thousands of clones, 15% to 17% of which occur a single time. Together, the top ten hold around a fifth of the sample. Before undergoing thyroid surgery, none of the patients had been given any kind of treatment. The sample was blood. The receptors shown here come from a female donor with papillary thyroid cancer or a benign thyroid nodule (not recorded which). Some clones in this sample may be carry-over from other donors' samples.

The rearrangement links TRBV5-1 to TRBJ2-7; 8 bases map to TRBD1. The CDR3 is made up of 15 amino acids. CDR1 and CDR2 from the germline V gene are SGHRS and YFSETQ. The junction had 10 bases not matched to a gene; V was cut back by 3 bases and J by 5 bases. CDR3 DNA: TGCGCCAGCAGCTCCAAACAGGGGGTCGACCACGAGCAGTACTTC. Its protein is CASSSKQGVDHEQYF.

This clone was detected many times. The final CDR3 position lacks the conserved phenylalanine or tryptophan, pointing to a likely read error. The chain joins TRBV11-2 to TRBJ2-3; no reliable D call. V gave up 5 bases and J gave up 0 bases, with 12 bases separating them. The CDR3 consists of 15 residues. Germline lookup yields CDR1 SGHAT and CDR2 FQNNGV. CDR3 bases: TGTGCCAGCAGCCTAAGTCCAGGTAGCACAGATACGCAGTATTCT. This translates into CASSLSPGSTDTQYS.

This clone was counted many times. The rearrangement links TRBV11-2 to TRBJ1-5; D call uncertain. Trimming cost V 0 bases and J 7 bases, with 7 bases left between them. Germline CDR1 and CDR2: SGHAT and FQNNGV. This CDR3 is 13 amino acids long. The CDR3 here is CASSLEVGQPQHF. In DNA, the CDR3 is TGTGCCAGCAGCTTAGAAGTCGGACAGCCCCAGCATTTT.

This chain joins TRBV20-1 and TRBJ2-1; 8 bases align to TRBD2. Germline trimming cut 6 bases from V and 5 bases from J; bases unmatched to any gene: 9. The V gene's germline CDR1 is DFQATT and CDR2 SNEGSKA (reference sequence). CDR3 length equals 14 residues. The CDR3 protein is CSARASGGHNEQFF. The CDR3 DNA is TGCAGTGCCAGGGCCAGCGGGGGCCACAATGAGCAGTTCTTC.

This clone was observed many times. V gene TRBV7-9 combines with J gene TRBJ1-1; TRBD1 matches at 9 bases. The CDR3 consists of 15 residues. Germline assignment: CDR1 SEHNR and CDR2 FQNEAQ (reference sequence). V lost 2 bases, J lost 7 bases, and 8 bases stayed unmatched. CDR3 region: CASSLNPGQGSEAFF. The CDR3 bases are TGTGCCAGCAGCTTAAACCCGGGACAGGGAAGTGAAGCTTTCTTT.

The rearrangement links TRBV11-3 to TRBJ2-2, with 10 bases that match TRBD1. This CDR3 contains 16 residues. The trim removed 5 bases at V and 6 bases at J, leaving 9 bases unmatched. CDR1 is SGHNT, CDR2 YENEEA, per germline. CDR3 loop: CASSLGGQGSAGELFF. The CDR3 DNA reads TGTGCCAGCAGCCTGGGGGGACAGGGGAGCGCCGGGGAGCTGTTTTTT.

This clone showed up many times. The chain has TRBV18 and TRBJ2-7, with 7 bases lining up with TRBD1. There are 15 residues in the CDR3. Losses at the gene ends were 4 bases for V and 3 bases for J; bases not matched to a gene: 9. From germline, CDR1 is KGHSH and CDR2 LQKENI. CDR3 coding DNA: TGTGCCAGCTCACTCACCGGGACAGACCTCTACGAGCAGTACTTC. Translating it yields CASSLTGTDLYEQYF.

This clone was observed many times. The rearrangement joins TRBV7-2 to TRBJ2-5; D not resolved. CDR3 length: 14 amino acids. CDR1 is SGHTA and CDR2 is FQGNSA in the germline V gene. Trimming removed 1 base at V and 7 bases at J, with 13 bases between. The CDR3 DNA follows: TGTGCCAGCAGCTTAGTGGAAGGTGTCTCGACCCAGTACTTC. Residues: CASSLVEGVSTQYF.

This clone is medium-sized by share. CDR3 residues: CASSPTQTGDEKLFF. CDR3 DNA sequence: TGTGCCAGCAGTCCGACCCAAACAGGGGATGAAAAACTGTTTTTT. V gene TRBV27 combines with J gene TRBJ1-4, with TRBD1 matching over 7 bases. Germline CDR1 MNHEY, CDR2 SMNVEV (reference sequence). The CDR3 contains 15 residues. The junction had 9 bases not matched to a gene; V was cut back by 5 bases and J by 6 bases.

In this sample, this clone turned up many times. This chain links TRBV2 with TRBJ1-4; possible D gene TRBD1, 6 bases. The CDR3 extends over 12 amino acids. Per germline, CDR1 SNHLY and CDR2 FYNNEI. Trimming cost V 7 bases and J 7 bases, with 10 bases left between them. In nucleotides, the CDR3 is TGTGCCAGCAAAAGGGGGAGTGAAAAACTGTTTTTT. Translation: CASKRGSEKLFF.

This clone was seen repeatedly, ten times or more. The gene calls are TRBV7-9 and TRBJ2-7, with TRBD2 matching over 7 bases. Trimming cost V 7 bases and J 2 bases; bases outside gene matches: 5. This CDR3 region has 13 residues. Germline loops: CDR1 SEHNR, CDR2 FQNEAQ (reference sequence). DNA for the CDR3: TGTGCCAGCACCGCTAGCGGACCCTACGAGCAGTACTTC. The encoded protein is CASTASGPYEQYF.

The chain links TRBV6-5 to TRBJ2-7; 10 nucleotides line up with TRBD2. The CDR3 length is 13 residues. The V gene end was trimmed by 4 bases and the J gene end by 5 bases; junction bases not matched to a gene: 2. The germline V gene has CDR1 MNHEY and CDR2 SVGAGI. The CDR3 region is CASSSLAGDEQYF. In DNA form, the CDR3 reads TGTGCCAGCAGTTCCCTAGCGGGAGACGAGCAGTACTTC.

This clone occurred many times. The chain uses TRBV9 and TRBJ2-7; the D gene is possibly TRBD1 (5 bases). CDR1 is SGDLS and CDR2 is YYNGEE in the germline V gene. The CDR3 covers 12 residues. V was trimmed by 0 bases and J by 6 bases, leaving 7 bases between them. In DNA, the CDR3 is TGTGCCAGCAGCGTAGGGGGCGGCGAGCAGTACTTC. This encodes CASSVGGGEQYF.

V and J are TRBV6-1 and TRBJ1-1, with TRBD1 as a possible D gene (5 bases). Looked up from germline, CDR1 is MNHNS and CDR2 is SASEGT. The CDR3 has 14 residues. Trimming pared 6 bases from V and 0 bases from J, leaving 11 bases between. The chain's CDR3 is CASSYGHLNTEAFF. The CDR3 bases are TGTGCCAGCAGCTACGGACACTTGAACACTGAAGCTTTCTTT.

This clone was seen many times. The chain joins TRBV15 to TRBJ2-7; possible D gene TRBD1, 6 bases. The germline gives CDR1 LNHNV, CDR2 YYDKDF (reference sequence). The CDR3 has 17 amino acids. Trimming shortened V by 1 base and J by 4 bases, and 20 bases separated the two germline ends. The CDR3 DNA is TGTGCCACCAGCAGAGTTGGGGGCGAGGGGTTTAGGTACGAGCAGTACTTC. Residues: CATSRVGGEGFRYEQYF. Together with reference TRBV15 and TRBJ2-7, the CDR3 gives the full variable domain: DAMVIQNPRYQVTQFGKPVTLSCSQTLNHNVMYWYQQKSSQAPKLLFHYYDKDFNNEADTPDNFQSRRPNTSFCFLDIRSPGLGDTAMYLCATSRVGGEGFRYEQYFGPGTRLTVT.

This chain links TRBV18 with TRBJ1-2; D gene uncertain. V lost 6 bases and J 0 bases, leaving 11 bases between the germline ends. The CDR3 extends over 14 amino acids. Germline CDR1 KGHSH, CDR2 LQKENI. The CDR3 DNA reads TGTGCCAGCTCCCCCGGCAGAACTAACTATGGCTACACCTTC. The encoded protein is CASSPGRTNYGYTF.

This clone was recorded many times. The V and J genes are TRBV28 and TRBJ1-2, with 8 bases fitting TRBD1. This CDR3 has 15 amino acids. Unmatched junction bases numbered 12, after V lost 5 bases and J lost 7 bases. CDR1 is MDHEN, CDR2 SYDVKM, per germline. CDR3 DNA sequence: TGTGCCAGCAGTCGGGCGCTCAGGGGGCGCATTGGCTACACCTTC. Amino acids: CASSRALRGRIGYTF.

This clone was seen repeatedly, ten times or more. V and J are TRBV10-2 and TRBJ2-1; D may be TRBD2 (6 bases). The CDR3 totals 14 residues. The germline gives CDR1 WSHSY, CDR2 SAAADI. The V end was cut by 4 bases, the J end by 0 bases, with 7 bases between. CDR3 DNA: TGCGCCAGCAGTGGCGGGGACTCCTACAATGAGCAGTTCTTC. As protein: CASSGGDSYNEQFF.